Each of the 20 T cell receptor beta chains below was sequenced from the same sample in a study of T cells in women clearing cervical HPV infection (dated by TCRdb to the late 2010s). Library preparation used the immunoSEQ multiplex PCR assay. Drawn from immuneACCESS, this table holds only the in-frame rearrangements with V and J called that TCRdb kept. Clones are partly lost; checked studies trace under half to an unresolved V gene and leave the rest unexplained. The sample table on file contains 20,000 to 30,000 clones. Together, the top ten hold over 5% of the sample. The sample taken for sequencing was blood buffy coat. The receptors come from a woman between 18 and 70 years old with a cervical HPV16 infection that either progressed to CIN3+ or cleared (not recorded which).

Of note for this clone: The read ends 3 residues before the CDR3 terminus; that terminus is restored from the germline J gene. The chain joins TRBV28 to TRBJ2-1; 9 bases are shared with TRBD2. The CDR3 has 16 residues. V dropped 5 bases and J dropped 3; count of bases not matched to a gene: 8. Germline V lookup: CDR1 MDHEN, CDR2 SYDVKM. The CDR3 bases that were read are TGTGCCAGCAGTCCTCTGGCGGGAGGGATCTACAATGAG. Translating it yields CASSPLAGGIYNE. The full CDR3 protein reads CASSPLAGGIYNEQFF.

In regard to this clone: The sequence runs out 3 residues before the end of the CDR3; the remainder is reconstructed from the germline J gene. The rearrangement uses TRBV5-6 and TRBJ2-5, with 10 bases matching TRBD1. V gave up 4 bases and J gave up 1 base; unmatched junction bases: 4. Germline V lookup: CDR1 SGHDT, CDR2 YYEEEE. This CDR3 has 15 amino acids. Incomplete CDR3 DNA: TGTGCCAGCAGCCGGGACAGGGGTATCCAAGAGACC. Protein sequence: CASSRDRGIQET. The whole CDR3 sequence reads CASSRDRGIQETQYF.

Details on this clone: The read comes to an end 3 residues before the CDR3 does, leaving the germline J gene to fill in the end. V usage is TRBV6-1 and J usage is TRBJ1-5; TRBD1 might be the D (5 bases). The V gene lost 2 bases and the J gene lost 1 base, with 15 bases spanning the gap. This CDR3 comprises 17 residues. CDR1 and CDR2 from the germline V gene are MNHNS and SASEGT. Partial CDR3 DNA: TGTGCCAGCAGTGAATATGGGGGGTTGGTAAGCAATCAGCCC. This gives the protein CASSEYGGLVSNQP. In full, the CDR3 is CASSEYGGLVSNQPQHF.

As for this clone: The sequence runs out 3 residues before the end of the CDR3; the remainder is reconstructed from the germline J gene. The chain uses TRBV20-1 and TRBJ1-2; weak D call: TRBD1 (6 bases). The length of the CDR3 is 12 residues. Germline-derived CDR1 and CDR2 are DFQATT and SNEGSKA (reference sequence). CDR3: CSASRGQRGYTF. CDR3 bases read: TGCAGTGCTAGCAGGGGTCAAAGGGGC.

The chain's CDR3 is CASSQDSLGDEKLFF. The CDR3 bases that were read are TGCGCCAGCAGCCAGGACAGCCTGGGGGATGAAAAA. The chain has TRBV4-1 and TRBJ1-4; tentative D call: TRBD1 (6 bases). The missing CDR3 end, 3 residues past where the read stops, is filled in from the germline J gene. The CDR3 sequence is 15 residues long. Between the trimmed V and J ends, which lost 3 bases and 6 bases, there was a span of 14 bases. Germline CDR1 and CDR2: MGHRA and YSYEKL.

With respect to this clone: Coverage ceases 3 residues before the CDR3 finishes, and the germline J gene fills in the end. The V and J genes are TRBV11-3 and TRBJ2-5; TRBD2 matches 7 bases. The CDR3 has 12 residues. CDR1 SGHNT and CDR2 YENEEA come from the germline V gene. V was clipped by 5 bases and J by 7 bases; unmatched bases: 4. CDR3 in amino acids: CASSPPGGTQYF. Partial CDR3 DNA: TGTGCCAGCAGCCCACCGGGGGGGACC.

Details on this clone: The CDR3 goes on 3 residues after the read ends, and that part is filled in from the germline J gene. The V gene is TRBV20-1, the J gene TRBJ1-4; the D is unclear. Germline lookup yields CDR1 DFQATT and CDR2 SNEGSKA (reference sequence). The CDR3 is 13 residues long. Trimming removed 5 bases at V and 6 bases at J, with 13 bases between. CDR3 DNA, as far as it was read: TGCAGTGCTCCGGGGAATGGGGATGAAAAA. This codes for CSAPGNGDEK. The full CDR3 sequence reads CSAPGNGDEKLFF.

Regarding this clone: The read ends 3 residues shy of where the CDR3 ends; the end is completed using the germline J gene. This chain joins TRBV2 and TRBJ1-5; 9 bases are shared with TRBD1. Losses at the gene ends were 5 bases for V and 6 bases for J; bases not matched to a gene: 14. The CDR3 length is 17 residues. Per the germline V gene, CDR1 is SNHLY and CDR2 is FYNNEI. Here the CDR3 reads CASSTGTGSFQSQPQHF. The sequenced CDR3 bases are TGTGCCAGCAGTACCGGGACAGGGTCCTTCCAAAGTCAGCCC.

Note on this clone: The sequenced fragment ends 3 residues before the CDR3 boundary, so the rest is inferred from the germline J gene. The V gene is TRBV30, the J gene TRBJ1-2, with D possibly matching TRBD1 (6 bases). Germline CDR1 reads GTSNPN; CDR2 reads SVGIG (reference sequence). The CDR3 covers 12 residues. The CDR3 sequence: CAWSGQATSYTF. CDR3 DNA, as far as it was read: TGTGCCTGGAGTGGACAGGCAACGAGC.

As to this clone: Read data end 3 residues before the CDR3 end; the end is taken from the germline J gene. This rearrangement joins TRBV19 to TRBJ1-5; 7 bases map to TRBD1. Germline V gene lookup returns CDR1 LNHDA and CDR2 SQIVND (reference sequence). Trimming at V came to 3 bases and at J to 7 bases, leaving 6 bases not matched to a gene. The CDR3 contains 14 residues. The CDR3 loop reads CASSIRQGSQPQHF. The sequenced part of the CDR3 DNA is TGTGCCAGTAGTATCCGACAGGGTTCCCAGCCC.

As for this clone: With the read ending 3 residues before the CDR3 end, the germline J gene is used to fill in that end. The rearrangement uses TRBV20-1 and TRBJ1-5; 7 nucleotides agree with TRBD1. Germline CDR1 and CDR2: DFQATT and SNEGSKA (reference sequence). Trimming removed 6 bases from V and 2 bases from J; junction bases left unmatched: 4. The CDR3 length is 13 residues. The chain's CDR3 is CSAPDRGNQPQHF. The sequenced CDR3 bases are TGCAGTGCGCCAGACAGGGGCAATCAGCCC.

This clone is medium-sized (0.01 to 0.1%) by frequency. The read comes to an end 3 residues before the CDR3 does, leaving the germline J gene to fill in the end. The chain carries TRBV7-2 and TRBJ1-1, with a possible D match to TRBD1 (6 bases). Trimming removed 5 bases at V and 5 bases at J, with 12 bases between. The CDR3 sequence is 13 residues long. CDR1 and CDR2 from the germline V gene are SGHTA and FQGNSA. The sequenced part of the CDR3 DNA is TGTGCCAGCAGCCCGACAGGAGGAACTGAA. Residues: CASSPTGGTE. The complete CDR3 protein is CASSPTGGTEAFF.

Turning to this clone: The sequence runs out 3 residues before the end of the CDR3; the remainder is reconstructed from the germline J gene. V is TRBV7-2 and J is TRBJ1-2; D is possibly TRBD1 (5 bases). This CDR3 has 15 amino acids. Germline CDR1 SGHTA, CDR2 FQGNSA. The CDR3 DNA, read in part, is TGTGCCAGCAGCCCTAGCCCGGGACTCTTCAATGAC. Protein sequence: CASSPSPGLFND. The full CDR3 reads CASSPSPGLFNDYTF.

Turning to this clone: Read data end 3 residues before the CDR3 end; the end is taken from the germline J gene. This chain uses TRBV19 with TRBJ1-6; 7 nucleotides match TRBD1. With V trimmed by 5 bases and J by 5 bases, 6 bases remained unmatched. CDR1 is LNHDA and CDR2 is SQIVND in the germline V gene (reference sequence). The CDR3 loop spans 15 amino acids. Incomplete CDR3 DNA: TGTGCCAGTAGTCTAACCGGGACAGATAATTCACCC. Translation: CASSLTGTDNSP. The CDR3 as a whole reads CASSLTGTDNSPLHF.

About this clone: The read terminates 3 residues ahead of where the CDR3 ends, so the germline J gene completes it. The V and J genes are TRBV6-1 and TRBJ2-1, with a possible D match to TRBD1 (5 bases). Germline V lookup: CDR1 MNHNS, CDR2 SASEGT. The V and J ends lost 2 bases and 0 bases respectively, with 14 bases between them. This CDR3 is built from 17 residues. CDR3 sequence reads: CASSEFVRTFSYNEQFF. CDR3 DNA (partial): TGTGCCAGCAGTGAATTTGTCCGGACATTCTCCTACAATGAG.

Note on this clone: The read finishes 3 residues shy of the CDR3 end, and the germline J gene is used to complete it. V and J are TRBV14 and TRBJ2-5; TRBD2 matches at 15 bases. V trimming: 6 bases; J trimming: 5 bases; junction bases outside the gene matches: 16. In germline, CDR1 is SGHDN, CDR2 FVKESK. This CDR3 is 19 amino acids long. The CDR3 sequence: CASRSYLGLAGGPRETQYF. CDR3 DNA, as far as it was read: TGTGCCAGCAGAAGCTACCTAGGACTAGCGGGAGGGCCGCGGGAGACC.

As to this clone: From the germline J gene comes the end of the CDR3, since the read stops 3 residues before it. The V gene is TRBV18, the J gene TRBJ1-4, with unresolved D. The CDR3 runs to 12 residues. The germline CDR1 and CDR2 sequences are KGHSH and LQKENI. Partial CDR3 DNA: TGTGCCAGCTCACGAGAAAGGCGGGAA. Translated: CASSRERRE. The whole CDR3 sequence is CASSRERRELFF.

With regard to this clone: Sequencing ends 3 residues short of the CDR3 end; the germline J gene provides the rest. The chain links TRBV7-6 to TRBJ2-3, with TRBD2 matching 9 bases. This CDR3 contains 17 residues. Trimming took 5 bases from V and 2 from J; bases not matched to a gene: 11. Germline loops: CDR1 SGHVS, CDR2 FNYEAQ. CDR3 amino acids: CASSNGASGNPTDTQYF. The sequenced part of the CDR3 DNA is TGTGCCAGCAGCAATGGGGCTAGCGGGAACCCCACAGATACG.

CDR3 loop: CASSLSSRAREKLFF. The part of the CDR3 DNA that was read is TGTGCCAGCAGTTTATCATCCAGGGCGCGGGAAAAA. J is TRBJ1-4 and V is TRBV28; D is perhaps TRBD1 (5 bases). The read comes to an end 3 residues before the CDR3 does, leaving the germline J gene to fill in the end. Trimming pared 1 base from V and 8 bases from J, leaving 14 bases between. CDR1 MDHEN and CDR2 SYDVKM come from the germline V gene. The CDR3 length is 15 residues.

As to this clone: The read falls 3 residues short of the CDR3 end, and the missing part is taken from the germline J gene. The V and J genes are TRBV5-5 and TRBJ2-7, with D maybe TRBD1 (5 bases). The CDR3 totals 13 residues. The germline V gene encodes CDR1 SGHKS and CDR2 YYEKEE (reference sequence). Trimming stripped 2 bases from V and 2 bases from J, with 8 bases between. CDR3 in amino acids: CASSFTGPYEQYF. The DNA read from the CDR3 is TGTGCCAGCAGCTTCACAGGTCCCTACGAG.